One and the same sample provided the 26 T cell receptor beta chains below, sequenced in a study of T-cell reconstitution after alpha-beta-depleted transplantation in children. Unique molecular identifiers tagged the TCRbeta library. TCRdb called the PCR reads again in MiXCR, with one record for every CDR3 protein. The profile shows 330,000 or so distinct CDR3 sequences, roughly a tenth of them singletons. The specimen comprised PBMCs, sampled before TCRalphabeta/CD19-depleted stem cell transplant. The receptors come from a boy under two years old with acute myeloid leukemia, due to receive a stem cell transplant.

The gene calls are TRBV4-2 and TRBJ2-3, with a possible D match to TRBD1 (5 bases). The germline gives CDR1 LGHNA, CDR2 YNFKEQ. The germline V and J ends were trimmed by 4 bases and 5 bases, with 19 bases remaining between them. The CDR3 has 16 residues. CDR3 loop: CASSPRLDSFGDTQYF. The DNA of the CDR3 is TGTGCCAGCAGCCCCCGACTTGACAGTTTCGGAGATACGCAGTATTTT.

This clonotype was detected ten times or more. This chain connects TRBV6-1 to TRBJ2-1; the match to TRBD2 covers 10 bases. J lost 7 bases, V lost 5 bases, and 8 bases had no gene match. Germline lookup yields CDR1 MNHNS and CDR2 SASEGT. The CDR3 is made up of 15 amino acids. This CDR3 reads CASSQSGGAWNEQFF. The CDR3 coding sequence is TGTGCCAGCAGTCAGAGCGGGGGGGCCTGGAATGAGCAGTTCTTC.

At least ten counts were recorded for this clonotype. The chain links TRBV20-1 to TRBJ1-1; TRBD1 aligns across 7 bases. Germline assignment: CDR1 DFQATT and CDR2 SNEGSKA (reference sequence). This CDR3 region has 15 residues. V was clipped by 5 bases and J by 3 bases; unmatched bases: 12. CDR3 bases: TGCAGTGCTGACAGCAGGGGGAGGCTGGACACTGAAGCTTTCTTT. It translates to CSADSRGRLDTEAFF.

This clonotype occurred many times. V usage is TRBV29-1 and J usage is TRBJ1-2; the D gene is possibly TRBD1 (5 bases). Germline V gives CDR1 SQVTM, CDR2 ANQGSEA. The V gene lost 6 bases and the J gene lost 4 bases, with 15 bases spanning the gap. CDR3 size: 13 residues. The CDR3: CSVDSRDGYGYTF. Written as DNA, the CDR3 is TGCAGCGTAGATAGCCGGGACGGCTATGGCTACACCTTC.

At least ten counts were recorded for this clonotype. This chain connects TRBV9 to TRBJ2-6; TRBD1 might be the D (5 bases). The V gene lost 4 bases and the J gene lost 5 bases, with 19 bases spanning the gap. CDR3 length: 17 amino acids. The germline V gene encodes CDR1 SGDLS and CDR2 YYNGEE. In DNA, the CDR3 is TGTGCCAGCAGCCCCAAAGCCACAGGCTTCTGGGCCAACGTCCTGACTTTC. It translates to CASSPKATGFWANVLTF.

This clonotype has only a few counts. The chain carries TRBV28 and TRBJ1-5; TRBD1 matches 8 bases. V was clipped by 7 bases and J by 5 bases; unmatched bases: 10. This CDR3 is 15 amino acids long. Germline V gene sequence: CDR1 MDHEN, CDR2 SYDVKM. The CDR3 reads CASTALGQGYQPQHF. CDR3 bases: TGTGCCAGCACCGCCCTTGGACAGGGATATCAGCCCCAGCATTTT.

This clonotype was picked up a small number of times. The chain recombines TRBV28 with TRBJ1-6; D is unresolved. The germline V gene encodes CDR1 MDHEN and CDR2 SYDVKM. Trimming removed 3 bases from V and 8 bases from J, with 14 bases in between. The length of the CDR3 is 15 residues. CDR3 nucleotides: TGTGCCAGCAGTTTGCCAGGCTCCTCTCATTCACCCCTCCACTTT. Residues: CASSLPGSSHSPLHF.

This clonotype was detected ten times or more. The gene calls are TRBV4-1 and TRBJ2-3, with 7 bases matching TRBD2. The CDR3 is 17 amino acids. The V gene's germline CDR1 is MGHRA and CDR2 YSYEKL. V trimming: 1 base; J trimming: 1 base; junction bases outside the gene matches: 8. The CDR3 sequence is CASSQAWGGTGTDTQYF. In DNA, the CDR3 is TGCGCCAGCAGCCAAGCCTGGGGGGGGACTGGCACAGATACGCAGTATTTT.

This clonotype occurred many times. The gene calls are TRBV5-1 and TRBJ1-5; D possibly corresponds to TRBD1 (6 bases). Trimming removed 0 bases from V and 2 bases from J, with 6 bases in between. CDR3 length: 14 amino acids. Germline CDR1 and CDR2: SGHRS and YFSETQ. CDR3 coding DNA: TGCGCCAGCAGCTTGGAGGGGGGCAATCAGCCCCAGCATTTT. It encodes CASSLEGGNQPQHF.

This sequence joins TRBV29-1 and TRBJ1-3; a possible D gene is TRBD1 (5 bases). Germline CDR1 SQVTM, CDR2 ANQGSEA. The CDR3 totals 15 residues. V lost 0 bases to trimming and J lost 2 bases, with 11 bases between them. The CDR3 sequence: CSVEDLRGAGNTIYF. The CDR3 nucleotides are TGCAGCGTTGAAGATTTAAGGGGCGCTGGAAACACCATATATTTT.

This clonotype has more than one count but fewer than ten. The chain carries TRBV12-5 and TRBJ2-7; D may be TRBD1 (6 bases). Germline CDR1 reads LGHNT; CDR2 reads FRNRAP. Trimming left V 7 bases short and J 5 bases short, with 18 bases between. The length of the CDR3 is 14 residues. CDR3 sequence: CASAPTQDSHEQYF. CDR3 bases: TGTGCTAGTGCCCCCACTCAGGACAGCCACGAGCAGTACTTC. Together with reference TRBV12-5 and TRBJ2-7, the CDR3 gives the full variable domain: DARVTQTPRHKVTEMGQEVTMRCQPILGHNTVFWYRQTMMQGLELLAYFRNRAPLDDSGMPKDRFSAEMPDATLATLKIQPSEPRDSAVYFCASAPTQDSHEQYFGPGTRLTVT.

This clonotype was detected many times. The gene calls are TRBV5-1 and TRBJ1-5; D ambiguous. The germline V gene encodes CDR1 SGHRS and CDR2 YFSETQ. This CDR3 spans 13 amino acids. The ends were cut back, 1 base at V and 7 bases at J, with 9 bases in the middle. CDR3 amino acids: CASSLMGGQPQHF. For the CDR3, the DNA is TGCGCCAGCAGCTTGATGGGAGGCCAGCCCCAGCATTTT.

There are many counts of this clonotype. The chain couples TRBV4-3 to TRBJ2-1, with 12 positions matching TRBD2. V was pared by 2 bases and J by 7 bases, with 6 bases of the junction left unmatched. Germline lookup yields CDR1 LGHNA and CDR2 YSLEER. This CDR3 contains 16 residues. The CDR3 coding sequence is TGCGCCAGCAGCCAATTCCTAGCGGGAGGGTATAATGAGCAGTTCTTC. Encoded protein: CASSQFLAGGYNEQFF.

This clonotype occurred a few times. The chain carries TRBV9 and TRBJ1-2; D unclear. Per the germline V gene, CDR1 is SGDLS and CDR2 is YYNGEE. The CDR3 extends over 13 amino acids. Trimming pared 0 bases from V and 3 bases from J, leaving 6 bases between. CDR3 sequence reads: CASSVEGHYGYTF. The CDR3 DNA reads as TGTGCCAGCAGCGTAGAAGGGCACTATGGCTACACCTTC. Complete variable domain (other parts from reference TRBV9 and TRBJ1-2): DSGVTQTPKHLITATGQRVTLRCSPRSGDLSVYWYQQSLDQGLQFLIQYYNGEERAKGNILERFSAQQFPDLHSELNLSSLELGDSALYFCASSVEGHYGYTFGSGTRLTVV.

A few counts support this clonotype. V gene TRBV28 combines with J gene TRBJ2-3; D is possibly TRBD2 (5 bases). This CDR3 has 14 residues. Trimming cost V 6 bases and J 5 bases, with 15 bases left between them. Germline CDR1 and CDR2: MDHEN and SYDVKM. The chain's CDR3 is CASSRPGRGDTQYF. Here the CDR3 DNA reads TGTGCCAGCAGCCGCCCCGGCCGGGGAGATACGCAGTATTTT. The full variable domain, in which reference TRBV28 and TRBJ2-3 provide the parts outside the CDR3, is DVKVTQSSRYLVKRTGEKVFLECVQDMDHENMFWYRQDPGLGLRLIYFSYDVKMKEKGDIPEGYSVSREKKERFSLILESASTNQTSMYLCASSRPGRGDTQYFGPGTRLTVL.

This chain connects TRBV4-3 to TRBJ2-1; 10 bases line up with TRBD2. The V and J ends lost 3 bases and 4 bases, in that order; junction bases with no gene match: 9. The germline gives CDR1 LGHNA, CDR2 YSLEER. This CDR3 is 17 amino acids long. The CDR3 DNA is TGCGCCAGCAGCCAGGGGACTAGCGTGGGGAGTTACAATGAGCAGTTCTTC. Amino acid sequence: CASSQGTSVGSYNEQFF.

This clonotype was counted ten times or more. This rearrangement joins TRBV28 to TRBJ2-1; TRBD2 might be the D (5 bases). The germline V gene encodes CDR1 MDHEN and CDR2 SYDVKM. V was cut by 7 bases and J by 4 bases, with 17 bases left in between. This CDR3 comprises 15 residues. The CDR3 loop reads CASNGERFLYNEQFF. The CDR3 nucleotides read TGTGCCAGCAACGGGGAGCGCTTCCTTTACAATGAGCAGTTCTTC. Full variable domain (outside the CDR3, taken from reference TRBV28 and TRBJ2-1): DVKVTQSSRYLVKRTGEKVFLECVQDMDHENMFWYRQDPGLGLRLIYFSYDVKMKEKGDIPEGYSVSREKKERFSLILESASTNQTSMYLCASNGERFLYNEQFFGPGTRLTVL.

The chain uses TRBV4-3 and TRBJ2-5, with 15 nucleotides matching TRBD2. Germline V CDR1 and CDR2: LGHNA, YSLEER. J lost 2 bases, V lost 1 base, and 2 bases had no gene match. The CDR3 length is 17 residues. The CDR3 here is CASSQGTSGRVQETQYF. The DNA of the CDR3 is TGCGCCAGCAGCCAAGGGACTAGCGGGAGGGTTCAAGAGACCCAGTACTTC.

This clonotype was observed at least ten times. The chain joins TRBV28 to TRBJ2-5; 9 bases agree with TRBD2. Per the germline V gene, CDR1 is MDHEN and CDR2 is SYDVKM. V trimming: 4 bases; J trimming: 5 bases; junction bases outside the gene matches: 11. The CDR3 consists of 16 residues. CDR3 DNA sequence: TGTGCCAGCAGTTGGAAAGCGGGAGGAGGGGAGGAGACCCAGTACTTC. It is translated as CASSWKAGGGEETQYF.

In this sample, this clonotype turned up many times. The J gene is TRBJ2-1, the V gene TRBV6-5, with TRBD2 identical over 8 bases. The CDR3 is 17 amino acids. The ends lost 6 bases at V and 4 bases at J; junction bases unmatched: 14. Looked up from germline, CDR1 is MNHEY and CDR2 is SVGAGI. CDR3 nucleotides: TGTGCCAGCAGCCCTCCCTTCGGGGTAGCGGGATACAATGAGCAGTTCTTC. Its translation: CASSPPFGVAGYNEQFF.

This clonotype was seen a handful of times. The V and J genes are TRBV6-2 or TRBV6-3 and TRBJ2-3; D gene unclear. CDR3 length: 17 residues. The V gene lost 6 bases and the J gene lost 2 bases, with 21 bases spanning the gap. The germline V gene has CDR1 MNHEY and CDR2 SVGEGT. CDR3 amino acids: CASSIPDWGFPTDTQYF. CDR3 sequence (DNA): TGTGCCAGCAGCATTCCTGATTGGGGATTCCCCACAGATACGCAGTATTTT.

This clonotype was detected ten times or more. The V and J genes are TRBV4-2 and TRBJ2-1; 8 nucleotides line up with TRBD2. V lost 0 bases to trimming and J lost 5 bases; unmatched junction nucleotides: 9. The V gene's germline CDR1 is LGHNA and CDR2 YNFKEQ. This CDR3 is 17 amino acids long. The CDR3 DNA reads as TGTGCCAGCAGCCAAGATATAAGCGGGGGTGCCAACAATGAGCAGTTCTTC. Translated, it gives CASSQDISGGANNEQFF.

Points on this clonotype: This may stem from a read error, because a much larger clone lies one nucleotide away. The J gene is TRBJ2-2, the V gene TRBV5-1, with D possibly being TRBD2 (6 bases). Looked up from germline, CDR1 is SGHRS and CDR2 is YFSETQ. V was pared by 5 bases and J by 2 bases, with 19 bases between. The CDR3 runs to 17 residues. The CDR3 DNA reads TGCGCCAGCAGGGGGCCTAGCGAGACCGCTAACACCGGGGAGCTGTTTTTT. It specifies CASRGPSETANTGELFF.

The gene calls are TRBV19 and TRBJ1-5, with 11 positions matching TRBD1. Per the germline V gene, CDR1 is LNHDA and CDR2 is SQIVND (reference sequence). The V and J ends lost 5 bases and 4 bases, in that order; junction bases with no gene match: 10. The CDR3 spans 17 residues. Here the CDR3 DNA reads TGTGCCAGTAGTTATGGGACAGGGGGATTTCGGAATCAGCCCCAGCATTTT. Encoded protein: CASSYGTGGFRNQPQHF.

This clonotype was seen at least ten times. This chain links TRBV28 with TRBJ2-7, with D possibly called TRBD1 or TRBD2 (5 bases each). CDR1 MDHEN and CDR2 SYDVKM come from the germline V gene. The CDR3 consists of 13 residues. V shed 6 bases and J shed 7 bases, with 16 bases lying between them. CDR3 DNA sequence: TGTGCCAGCAGCCCCGACGGGGCCCGGGAGCAGTACTTC. It translates to CASSPDGAREQYF.

This clonotype was seen ten or more times. The rearrangement joins TRBV7-2 to TRBJ2-5; TRBD2 matches at 7 bases. Germline CDR1 reads SGHTA; CDR2 reads FQGNSA. CDR3 size: 14 residues. V lost 3 bases to trimming and J lost 2 bases; unmatched junction nucleotides: 3. As DNA, the CDR3 is TGTGCCAGCAGCTTGGCCGGGGGGCAAGAGACCCAGTACTTC. Translating it yields CASSLAGGQETQYF.